This T cell receptor beta chain comes out of a study of CD8 T cells in ankylosing spondylitis. This clonotype was seen repeatedly, ten times or more. The TCR beta libraries were generated through quantitative 5'-RACE incorporating molecular barcodes. MiXCR, applied by TCRdb to the 5' RACE reads, yields one record per CDR3 protein. The profile shows about 150,000 distinct CDR3 sequences, under 35% of them singletons. This TCR derives from a male donor with ankylosing spondylitis. Sequencing used synovial fluid, either unsorted or a sorted T cell fraction (not recorded which).

The CDR3 sequence is CASSFGGPNSGNTIYF. The CDR3 coding sequence is TGTGCCAGCAGCTTCGGGGGGCCAAACTCTGGAAACACCATATATTTT. V and J are TRBV5-5 and TRBJ1-3, with a possible D match to TRBD1 (6 bases). Germline values: CDR1 SGHKS, CDR2 YYEKEE (reference sequence). With 2 bases removed from V and 0 bases from J, the gap between germline ends came to 12 bases. The CDR3 is 16 amino acids.